These 10 T cell receptor beta chains share one sample of origin, sequenced in a study of blood T cell repertoires in COVID-19. Some clones are missing from TCRdb's copy, which holds only in-frame ones; the method was immunoSEQ multiplex PCR. In the table there are approximately 110,000 clones, approximately 85% of which are singletons. The material sequenced was peripheral blood. These receptors all stem from a woman aged 55 to 70 with COVID-19, enrolled during active disease.

V usage is TRBV6-1 and J usage is TRBJ2-7; 10 bases fit TRBD1. Germline lookup yields CDR1 MNHNS and CDR2 SASEGT. This CDR3 is 15 amino acids long. The trim removed 2 bases at V and 5 bases at J, leaving 6 bases unmatched. CDR3 DNA sequence: TGTGCCAGCAGTGAACGACAGGGGGCGCGGGACGAGCAGTACTTC. Encoded protein: CASSERQGARDEQYF.

The rearrangement uses TRBV4-2 and TRBJ2-1; the D gene is possibly TRBD2 (6 bases). Per germline, CDR1 LGHNA and CDR2 YNFKEQ. CDR3 size: 17 residues. The V end lost 0 bases, the J end lost 4 bases, and 16 bases lay between the germline ends. Here the CDR3 DNA reads TGTGCCAGCAGCCAAGAAGGTCTGGCGGGGACTTACAATGAGCAGTTCTTC. Its translation: CASSQEGLAGTYNEQFF.

The chain employs TRBV6-4 and TRBJ2-3, with a tentative D call TRBD2 (7 bases). The ends were cut back, 5 bases at V and 2 bases at J, with 14 bases in the middle. The CDR3 is 15 amino acids. Germline V gene sequence: CDR1 MRHNA, CDR2 SNTAGT. The CDR3 DNA follows: TGTGCCAGCAGTCGGGCGGGGGCTATCACAGATACGCAGTATTTT. Its translation: CASSRAGAITDTQYF.

V and J are TRBV18 and TRBJ1-5; D is unclear. V lost 2 bases and J 4 bases, leaving 9 bases between the germline ends. The CDR3 totals 14 residues. Germline V gene data show CDR1 as KGHSH and CDR2 as LQKENI. CDR3 residues: CASSPTQDNQPQHF. The DNA for the CDR3 is TGTGCCAGCTCACCAACGCAGGATAATCAGCCCCAGCATTTT. The variable domain in full, with the rest retrieved from reference TRBV18 and TRBJ1-5, is NAGVMQNPRHLVRRRGQEARLRCSPMKGHSHVYWYRQLPEEGLKFMVYLQKENIIDESGMPKERFSAEFPKEGPSILRIQQVVRGDSAAYFCASSPTQDNQPQHFGDGTRLSIL.

This sequence joins TRBV7-2 and TRBJ2-1; 10 bases line up with TRBD2. Germline V CDR1 and CDR2: SGHTA, FQGNSA. There are 14 residues in the CDR3. V was clipped by 4 bases and J by 6 bases; unmatched bases: 3. Written as DNA, the CDR3 is TGTGCCAGCAGCTCGGGACTAGCGAGCAATGAGCAGTTCTTC. Its protein is CASSSGLASNEQFF. The full variable domain, with the rest looked up from reference TRBV7-2 and TRBJ2-1, is GAGVSQSPSNKVTEKGKDVELRCDPISGHTALYWYRQSLGQGLEFLIYFQGNSAPDKSGLPSDRFSAERTGGSVSTLTIQRTQQEDSAVYLCASSSGLASNEQFFGPGTRLTVL.

The chain combines TRBV12-3 or TRBV12-4 with TRBJ2-2; D is undetermined. This CDR3 is 13 amino acids long. Trimming cost V 5 bases and J 4 bases, with 8 bases left between them. CDR3 in amino acids: CASSPASTGELFF. CDR3 DNA sequence: TGTGCCAGCAGTCCCGCGAGCACCGGGGAGCTGTTTTTT.

The chain is built from TRBV6-5 and TRBJ1-1, with unresolved D. The CDR3 is made up of 11 amino acids. Germline V CDR1 and CDR2: MNHEY, SVGAGI. V was shortened by 6 bases and J by 4 bases, with 6 bases between the two germline ends. DNA of the CDR3: TGTGCCAGCAGGCGGGGCACTGAAGCTTTCTTT. It translates to CASRRGTEAFF.

The chain links TRBV10-2 to TRBJ1-2; D is ambiguous. CDR3 length equals 12 residues. Germline CDR1 reads WSHSY; CDR2 reads SAAADI. V was cut by 3 bases and J by 5 bases, with 7 bases left in between. DNA for the CDR3: TGCGCCAGCAGTGATCCGGGGTATGGCTACACCTTC. Its translation: CASSDPGYGYTF.

A few counts support this clone. This sequence joins TRBV4-3 and TRBJ1-1, with D possibly being TRBD1 (5 bases). This CDR3 contains 20 residues. Trimming stripped 1 base from V and 0 bases from J, with 24 bases between. CDR1 LGHNA and CDR2 YSLEER come from the germline V gene. CDR3 sequence reads: CASSQVIGRGVQEMNTEAFF. The CDR3 DNA is TGCGCCAGCAGCCAAGTTATTGGACGGGGGGTCCAGGAAATGAACACTGAAGCTTTCTTT.

V is TRBV5-1 and J is TRBJ2-7; D unclear. CDR1 and CDR2 (germline): SGHRS, YFSETQ. The V gene lost 3 bases and the J gene lost 2 bases, with 3 bases spanning the gap. This CDR3 spans 11 amino acids. The CDR3 here is CASSSTYEQYF. Written as DNA, the CDR3 is TGCGCCAGCAGCTCCACCTACGAGCAGTACTTC.